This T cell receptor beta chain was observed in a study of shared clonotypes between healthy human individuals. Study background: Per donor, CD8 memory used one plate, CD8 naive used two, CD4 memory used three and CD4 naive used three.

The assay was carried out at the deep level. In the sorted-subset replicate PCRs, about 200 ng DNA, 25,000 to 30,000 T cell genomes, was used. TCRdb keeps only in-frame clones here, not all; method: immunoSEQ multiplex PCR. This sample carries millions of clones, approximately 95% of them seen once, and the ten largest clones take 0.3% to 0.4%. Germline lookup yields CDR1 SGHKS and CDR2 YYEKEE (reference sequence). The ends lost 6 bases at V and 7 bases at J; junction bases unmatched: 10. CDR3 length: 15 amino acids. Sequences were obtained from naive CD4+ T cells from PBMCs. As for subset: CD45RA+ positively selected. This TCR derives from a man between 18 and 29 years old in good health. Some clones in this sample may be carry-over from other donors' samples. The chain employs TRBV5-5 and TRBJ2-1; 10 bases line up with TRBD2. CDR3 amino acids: CASTKLAGPSNEQFF. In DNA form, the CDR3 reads TGTGCCAGCACCAAACTAGCGGGACCCTCAAATGAGCAGTTCTTC.